This is a list of T cell receptor beta chains from one sample in a study of identical twins. TCRdb ran MiXCR on the 5' RACE reads and lists one entry per CDR3 protein. The sample shows approximately 700,000 distinct CDR3 sequences, 15% to 20% of them seen only once. This sample also appeared in a second study, on T cells expressing NK-cell markers.

The sequenced sample was PBMCs. These receptor sequences come from a woman between 18 and 29 years old in good health. CDR3s include the opening cysteine and the closing phenylalanine or tryptophan. Fields, in order: D gene, V gene, J gene, clone size, CDR3 protein, CDR3 DNA. D genes are given only for firm matches. The size field is filled for only some rows; it gives once, few, many or a size class.

-	TRBV4-3	TRBJ2-1	few	CASRQGMGGENVEQFF	TGCGCCAGCAGACAAGGGATGGGCGGGGAGAATGTTGAGCAGTTCTTC
-	TRBV18	TRBJ2-3	few	CASSPQTPQGSTDTQYF	TGTGCCAGCTCACCACAGACCCCCCAAGGAAGCACAGATACGCAGTATTTT
TRBD2	TRBV23-1	TRBJ2-3	-	CASSQFGGGTSGRPTHTDTQYF	TGCGCCAGCAGTCAATTCGGTGGAGGGACTAGCGGGAGACCGACTCACACAGATACGCAGTATTTT
-	TRBV4-1	TRBJ2-7	-	CASSQVFTENEQYF	TGCGCCAGCAGCCAAGTTTTTACAGAAAACGAGCAGTACTTC
TRBD2	TRBV29-1	TRBJ2-5	-	CSALSGSETQYF	TGCAGCGCCCTTAGCGGGAGTGAGACCCAGTACTTC
-	TRBV4-2	TRBJ1-5	-	CASSQPGEGYQPQHF	TGTGCCAGCAGCCAACCGGGGGAGGGCTATCAGCCCCAGCATTTT
TRBD1	TRBV5-6	TRBJ1-5	few	CASSWGQAKYSNQPQHF	TGTGCCAGCAGCTGGGGACAGGCAAAATATAGCAATCAGCCCCAGCATTTT
-	TRBV2	TRBJ2-2	few	CASNGGLTGELFF	TGTGCCAGCAATGGCGGACTGACCGGGGAGCTGTTTTTT
-	TRBV29-1	TRBJ1-5	-	CSVAQGGGGSNQPQHF	TGCAGCGTGGCACAGGGTGGTGGGGGTAGCAATCAGCCCCAGCATTTT
TRBD2	TRBV5-1	TRBJ2-3	-	CASSSARAGVLTDTQYF	TGCGCCAGCAGCTCGGCACGAGCGGGGGTCCTCACAGATACGCAGTATTTT
-	TRBV20-1	TRBJ1-6	-	CSARDPPHSPLHF	TGCAGTGCTAGAGATCCCCCTCATAGTCCCCTCCACTTT
TRBD2	TRBV27	TRBJ2-1	few	CASSPIAGGVNEQFF	TGTGCCAGCAGTCCGATAGCGGGAGGGGTTAATGAGCAGTTCTTC
-	TRBV7-8	TRBJ2-7	-	CASSLPGAREQYF	TGTGCCAGCAGCCTCCCGGGGGCGCGCGAGCAGTACTTC
TRBD2	TRBV5-1	TRBJ2-1	few	CASSFGLAVGNEQFF	TGCGCCAGCAGCTTCGGACTAGCGGTAGGAAATGAGCAGTTCTTC
TRBD1	TRBV29-1	TRBJ1-1	few	CSATPTGSDTEAFF	TGCAGCGCTACACCGACAGGGTCGGACACTGAAGCTTTCTTT
-	TRBV12-3/TRBV12-4	TRBJ2-2	few	CASSPNGELFF	TGTGCCAGCAGTCCTAACGGGGAGCTGTTTTTT
-	TRBV19	TRBJ1-5	-	CASSLYHRDNQPQHF	TGTGCCAGTAGTCTCTACCACAGGGACAATCAGCCCCAGCATTTT
-	TRBV25-1	TRBJ2-1	few	CASSNSGQLNGEQFF	TGTGCCAGCAGTAATTCGGGCCAGTTGAACGGTGAGCAGTTCTTC
TRBD2	TRBV7-2	TRBJ2-1	-	CASSLGPSGSFDEQFF	TGTGCCAGCAGCTTAGGCCCTAGCGGGAGCTTCGATGAGCAGTTCTTC
TRBD1	TRBV10-3	TRBJ1-1	few	CTISSGQGHLDLNTEAFF	TGTACCATCAGTTCCGGACAGGGGCATCTTGATTTGAACACTGAAGCTTTCTTT
-	TRBV5-8	TRBJ1-1	-	CASSSWGSAGEAFF	TGTGCCAGCAGCTCTTGGGGGAGCGCTGGTGAAGCTTTCTTT
-	TRBV7-2	TRBJ1-2	few	CASSQTPETTYGYTF	TGTGCCAGCAGCCAGACACCCGAGACGACCTATGGCTACACCTTC
-	TRBV7-8	TRBJ2-3	-	CASSLRRLGGPDTQYF	TGTGCCAGCAGCTTACGGCGACTAGGGGGGCCAGATACGCAGTATTTT
-	TRBV2	TRBJ2-2	-	CASSGPGRLSNTGELFF	TGTGCCAGCAGTGGACCTGGGCGGCTCTCGAACACCGGGGAGCTGTTTTTT
TRBD2	TRBV14	TRBJ2-1	few	CASSQSGGLLHEQFF	TGTGCCAGCAGCCAATCGGGAGGGCTTCTCCATGAGCAGTTCTTC
TRBD2	TRBV7-9	TRBJ2-2	few	CASSSLAGVSGELFF	TGTGCCAGCAGCTCCCTAGCGGGAGTATCTGGGGAGCTGTTTTTT
TRBD2	TRBV6-1	TRBJ2-3	-	CASSKLAATDTQYF	TGTGCCAGCAGTAAACTAGCGGCAACAGATACGCAGTATTTT
-	TRBV10-3	TRBJ1-2	-	CAIRADANYGYTF	TGTGCCATCAGGGCTGACGCAAACTATGGCTACACCTTC
-	TRBV6-5	TRBJ1-1	-	CASSFLGADTEAFF	TGTGCCAGCAGTTTCTTGGGCGCAGACACTGAAGCTTTCTTT